One and the same sample provided the 4 T cell receptor beta chains below, sequenced in a study of cytomegalovirus exposure and HLA in healthy donors. Primers for the PCR totalled 60 Vbeta and 13 Jbeta. Produced via immunoSEQ multiplex PCR; TCRdb's table is partial and in-frame only. The sample holds 180,000 or so clones, around 76% seen once. Specimen: PBMCs. The receptors were sampled from a middle-aged man in good health and CMV-seronegative.

The CDR3 loop reads CAISAGDRGLGTEAFF. The CDR3 DNA reads TGTGCCATCAGTGCCGGGGACAGGGGGTTGGGGACTGAAGCTTTCTTT. V gene TRBV10-3 combines with J gene TRBJ1-1; TRBD1 agrees at 11 bases. J gave up 5 bases and V 4 bases, and 9 bases lay outside the gene matches. This CDR3 region has 16 residues. Germline-derived CDR1 and CDR2 are ENHRY and SYGVKD.

This chain links TRBV25-1 with TRBJ2-4; 7 bases match TRBD1. The J segment lost 8 bases and the V segment lost 4 bases, leaving 14 bases of the junction unmatched. The CDR3 spans 16 residues. Germline V gene lookup returns CDR1 MGHDK and CDR2 SYGVNS. The CDR3: CASSGQQGRSKDIQYF. The CDR3 nucleotides are TGTGCCAGCAGTGGTCAACAGGGGCGAAGTAAAGACATTCAGTACTTC.

The V gene is TRBV4-1, the J gene TRBJ2-7; the match to TRBD1 covers 9 bases. Germline CDR1 reads MGHRA; CDR2 reads YSYEKL. This CDR3 contains 15 residues. With V trimmed by 0 bases and J by 3 bases, 3 bases remained unmatched. DNA for the CDR3: TGCGCCAGCAGCCAAGAGGGGACAGGGTACTACGAGCAGTACTTC. Its translation is CASSQEGTGYYEQYF.

V and J are TRBV10-3 and TRBJ2-7, with 8 positions matching TRBD1. Germline values: CDR1 ENHRY, CDR2 SYGVKD. The trim removed 6 bases at V and 3 bases at J, leaving 4 bases unmatched. The CDR3 extends over 13 amino acids. The CDR3 here is CAIRTGGSYEQYF. The CDR3 DNA sequence: TGTGCCATCAGAACAGGGGGAAGCTACGAGCAGTACTTC.